This is a list of T cell receptor beta chains from one sample in a study of breast tumors, draining lymph nodes, adjacent tissues. TCRdb ran MiXCR on the multiplex PCR reads and lists one entry per CDR3 protein. The sample has approximately 89,000 distinct CDR3 sequences; approximately 30% are singletons. The sample was axillary lymph node tissue. The receptor set was obtained from a female donor with breast cancer. Some clones in this sample may be carry-over from other donors' samples. The CDR3 runs from the conserved cysteine through the conserved F or W. Each record gives: clone size, J gene, V gene, D gene, CDR3 DNA, CDR3 protein. A D gene is named only where the DNA matches it firmly. Rows give clone size only sometimes, using once, few, many, or a class for an expanded clone.

- TRBJ1-2 TRBV28 TRBD1 TGTGCCAGCAGAGCCAGGGGGAACTATGGCTACACCTTC CASRARGNYGYTF
many TRBJ2-5 TRBV20-1 - TGCAGTGCTAGGGGAAACCAAGAGACCCAGTACTTC CSARGNQETQYF
- TRBJ1-5 TRBV6-1 - TGTGCCAGCAGTTCGGGACAAGAACACTGGAGCAATCAGCCCCAGCATTTT CASSSGQEHWSNQPQHF
- TRBJ2-7 TRBV7-9 - TGTGCCAGCAGCTTAGCGGGGGCAGGGGCCTACGAGCAGTACTTC CASSLAGAGAYEQYF
many TRBJ2-1 TRBV2 - TGTGCCAGCAGAGATGGCTACAATGAGCAGTTCTTC CASRDGYNEQFF
many TRBJ2-2 TRBV5-1 TRBD2 TGCGCCAGCAGCGAGGGACTAGCGGGAACCACCGGGGAGCTGTTTTTT CASSEGLAGTTGELFF
- TRBJ2-7 TRBV7-9 TRBD2 TGTGCCAGCAGTTCCACCGGGACTAGCGATTTCTACGAGCAGTACTTC CASSSTGTSDFYEQYF
once TRBJ1-2 TRBV4-1 - TGCGCCAGCAGCCAAGCGTCAGGGGATGGCTACACCTTC CASSQASGDGYTF
many TRBJ1-2 TRBV6-6 TRBD1 TGTGCCAGCAGTTTTCCCCGACAGGGCTATGGCTACACCTTC CASSFPRQGYGYTF
- TRBJ1-3 TRBV29-1 TRBD1 TGCAGCGTTGTGTCGGTTGATCAGGGGGCATCCTCCAACACCATATATTTT CSVVSVDQGASSNTIYF
many TRBJ2-1 TRBV5-6 - TGTGCCAGCAGCGGCTTCTCCTACAATGAGCAGTTCTTC CASSGFSYNEQFF
- TRBJ2-7 TRBV10-3 - TGTGCCACCACTGTGGGCGTCAGGGGAGATCCCCACGAGCAGTACTTC CATTVGVRGDPHEQYF
many TRBJ2-5 TRBV30 TRBD1 TGTGCCTGTCACAGGGGGTCCAGGGAGACCCAGTACTTC CACHRGSRETQYF
many TRBJ2-2 TRBV7-3 TRBD1 TGTGCCAGCAGCCTAGAGAAAAGGGGGCCAAACACCGGGGAGCTGTTTTTT CASSLEKRGPNTGELFF
many TRBJ2-3 TRBV5-4 TRBD1 TGTGCCAGCAGCCAACTAGGGGGCTACACAGATACGCAGTATTTT CASSQLGGYTDTQYF
many TRBJ2-3 TRBV2 - TGTGCCAGCAGCATGGGCCCCTTGGGGGAAGGGGCAGATACGCAGTATTTT CASSMGPLGEGADTQYF
many TRBJ2-5 TRBV20-1 TRBD2 TGCAGTGCTAGAGGAGCGGGAGCAGAGACCCAGTACTTC CSARGAGAETQYF
- TRBJ2-7 TRBV10-3 TRBD2 TGTGCCATCATCCTGACAGCGGGAATCTACGAGCAGTACTTC CAIILTAGIYEQYF
- TRBJ2-5 TRBV2 TRBD1 TGTGCCAGCGATAGACAGGGGATAAGGTACCAAGAGACCCAGTACTTC CASDRQGIRYQETQYF
many TRBJ2-1 TRBV7-9 - TGTGCCAGCAGCTTAGGTCTCCTCAACAGAATCCCCTACAATGAGCAGTTCTTC CASSLGLLNRIPYNEQFF
few TRBJ2-2 TRBV6-2/TRBV6-3 - TGTGCCAGCAAGCCAAGAAACACCGGGGAGCTGTTTTTT CASKPRNTGELFF
many TRBJ1-1 TRBV7-2 TRBD1 TGTGCCAGCAGCATGGACAGGGCCCGCACTGAAGCTTTCTTT CASSMDRARTEAFF
many TRBJ2-7 TRBV6-1 - TGTGCCAGCAATCCCAGACAGACTCCAAGCTACGAGCAGTACTTC CASNPRQTPSYEQYF
- TRBJ2-5 TRBV11-3 - TGTGCCAGCAGCTTAGGGGTAGCGGAGGGGGAAGAGACCCAGTACTTC CASSLGVAEGEETQYF
many TRBJ2-4 TRBV12-3/TRBV12-4 - TGTGCCAGCAGTTTAAGGGACATTCAGTACTTC CASSLRDIQYF
many TRBJ2-7 TRBV12-3/TRBV12-4 TRBD2 TGTGCCAGCAGTTTCTACGGGACTAGCACCTACGAGCAGTACTTC CASSFYGTSTYEQYF
- TRBJ2-3 TRBV20-1 - TGCAGTGCCAGCAGCCAGCGGAGCACAGATACGCAGTATTTT CSASSQRSTDTQYF
many TRBJ2-1 TRBV3-1 TRBD2 TGTGCCAGCAGCCAAGATCCCGGGGGGAGGGGTTCCTACAATGAGCAGTTCTTC CASSQDPGGRGSYNEQFF
many TRBJ1-2 TRBV28 - TGTGCCAGCAGTTTCCCGTCCCACCTCACGTACGACTATGGCTACACCTTC CASSFPSHLTYDYGYTF
- TRBJ2-3 TRBV2 TRBD2 TGTACCAGCAGCGGGATCCCGGATACGCAGTATTTT CTSSGIPDTQYF
- TRBJ2-1 TRBV12-3/TRBV12-4 TRBD2 TGTGCCAGCAGCTTGACTAGCGGCCAAGACAATGAGCAGTTCTTC CASSLTSGQDNEQFF
many TRBJ2-6 TRBV7-9 - TGTGCCAGCAGCCCCTCACCGGGACATACCCTCTCTGGGGCCAACGTCCTGACTTTC CASSPSPGHTLSGANVLTF
- TRBJ2-7 TRBV29-1 TRBD2 TGCAGCGTTGAATTTTCGACTAGCGGGAGGGCCTACGAGCAGTACTTC CSVEFSTSGRAYEQYF
many TRBJ1-2 TRBV20-1 - TGCAGTGCTAGCCTCGAAGGAGCCCTCTATGGCTACACCTTC CSASLEGALYGYTF
many TRBJ1-4 TRBV4-1 - TGCGCCAGCAGCTACTCAGATGAAAAACTGTTTTTT CASSYSDEKLFF
- TRBJ1-5 TRBV18 - TGTGCCAGCCCACCGGCTAGCGGGAGTCACAATGAGCCCCAGCATTTT CASPPASGSHNEPQHF
many TRBJ2-4 TRBV11-2 TRBD1 TGTGCCAGCAGCTCCAGCTCACAGGGGTTGGAAAACATTCAGTACTTC CASSSSSQGLENIQYF
- TRBJ2-3 TRBV19 TRBD2 TGTGCCAGTAGTGAGCTAGCGGGAGGGGATAAGCAGTATTTT CASSELAGGDKQYF
many TRBJ1-3 TRBV7-2 - TGTGCCAGCAGCCCCCCCTACTCTGGAAACACCATATATTTT CASSPPYSGNTIYF
many TRBJ2-7 TRBV7-2 TRBD2 TGTGCCAGCAGCTTCGGACTAGACAGCTCCTACGAGCAGTACTTC CASSFGLDSSYEQYF
- TRBJ2-5 TRBV12-3/TRBV12-4 TRBD1 TGTGCCAGCAGTTTTGCGACAGGGTACCAAGAGACCCAGTACTTC CASSFATGYQETQYF
many TRBJ1-2 TRBV20-1 TRBD1 TGCAGTGCTAGAGATGGCGGCAGGGGGGTCGGCGGCTACACCTTC CSARDGGRGVGGYTF